The present entry profiles one TCR beta chain with its context. The sample comes from a study of CD8 T cells in Susac syndrome. RNA, at about 0.45 to 1 ug, was reverse transcribed with random hexamers. Amplification of TCR beta CDR3 across 54 Vbeta and 13 Jbeta was performed with immunoSEQ multiplex PCR. TCRdb ran MiXCR on the immunoSEQ multiplex PCR reads and lists one entry per CDR3 protein. The sample lists 180,000 or so distinct CDR3 sequences; approximately 95% were seen once. Matching for age and sex applied to the controls, who were healthy donors. It was negative isolation that provided the CD8+ and CD4+ T cells, whereas TEMRA cells were enriched by FACS. Germline values: CDR1 GTSNPN, CDR2 SVGIG (reference sequence). The CDR3 extends over 12 amino acids. Trimming removed 5 bases from V and 10 bases from J, with 15 bases in between.

This sequence joins TRBV30 and TRBJ1-5; D is undetermined. The source of this sequence is a human donor in good health. What was sequenced was CD4+ T cells from PBMCs. Written as DNA, the CDR3 is TGTGCCTGGGCAGACGACTTGCGTCCCCAGCATTTT. Translating it yields CAWADDLRPQHF.